This entry lists 15 T cell receptor beta chains sequenced from one sample in a study of breast tumors, draining lymph nodes, adjacent tissues. Breast cancer patients provided tissue from their axillary draining lymph nodes. TCRdb called the multiplex PCR reads again in MiXCR, with one record for every CDR3 protein. The table lists under 350,000 distinct CDR3 sequences, 30% to 35% of them singletons. The sample comprised axillary lymph node tissue. All receptors derive from a female donor with breast cancer. Some clones in this sample may be carry-over from other donors' samples.

As regards this clonotype: This may stem from a read error, because a much larger clone lies one nucleotide away. The rearrangement joins TRBV7-6 to TRBJ2-1; possible D gene TRBD2, 5 bases. Trimming removed 11 bases at V and 4 bases at J, with 15 bases between. The CDR3 covers 13 residues. Germline V gene lookup returns CDR1 SGHVS and CDR2 FNYEAQ. The CDR3 region is CAGGSRAYNEQFF. The CDR3 nucleotides read TGTGCCGGCGGGTCTAGGGCTTACAATGAGCAGTTCTTC.

This clonotype showed up just a few times. Just one base apart from a much larger clone, this may be a read error. The rearrangement joins TRBV19 to TRBJ2-7; no clear D. Germline loops: CDR1 LNHDA, CDR2 SQIVND (reference sequence). The CDR3 is made up of 13 amino acids. The CDR3 nucleotides are TGTGCCAGTAGTATCCAGCAGACCTACGAGCGGTACTTC. Protein product: CASSIQQTYERYF.

The V gene is TRBV6-2 or TRBV6-3, the J gene TRBJ1-2; 10 bases are a match to TRBD1. The trim removed 7 bases at V and 6 bases at J, leaving 8 bases unmatched. CDR3 length: 14 residues. Germline CDR1 is MNHEY and CDR2 is SVGEGT. The chain's CDR3 is CASTRQGALDGYTF. CDR3 DNA: TGTGCCAGCACCAGACAGGGGGCATTGGATGGCTACACCTTC.

This chain joins TRBV25-1 and TRBJ1-4, with D possibly TRBD1 on 5 matching bases. Germline V gene sequence: CDR1 MGHDK, CDR2 SYGVNS. The CDR3 is 13 residues long. Trimming removed 3 bases at V and 8 bases at J, with 10 bases between. CDR3 nucleotide sequence: TGTGCCAGCAGTGATAGGCGGGGGGAAAAACTGTTTTTT. Protein sequence: CASSDRRGEKLFF.

The rearrangement joins TRBV11-2 to TRBJ2-1, with TRBD2 identical over 11 bases. The germline V gene has CDR1 SGHAT and CDR2 FQNNGV. The length of the CDR3 is 17 residues. J was trimmed by 0 bases and V by 3 bases; bases with no gene match: 4. In DNA form, the CDR3 reads TGTGCCAGCAGCTTCCAAACTAGCGGGAGCTCCTACAATGAGCAGTTCTTC. It specifies CASSFQTSGSSYNEQFF.

This clonotype was seen ten or more times. The chain links TRBV9 to TRBJ2-1, with 7 bases lining up with TRBD2. V was pared by 0 bases and J by 6 bases, with 9 bases of the junction left unmatched. The CDR3 consists of 16 residues. Germline V gives CDR1 SGDLS, CDR2 YYNGEE. The CDR3 DNA sequence: TGTGCCAGCAGCGTAGCTTTAGGCGGGAGAGCCAATGAGCAGTTCTTC. Translating it yields CASSVALGGRANEQFF.

This clonotype was observed many times. V is TRBV7-2 and J is TRBJ2-3, with D tentatively TRBD2 (5 bases). Germline V gene sequence: CDR1 SGHTA, CDR2 FQGNSA. This CDR3 spans 13 amino acids. V was trimmed by 6 bases and J by 4 bases, leaving 11 bases between them. For the CDR3, the DNA is TGTGCCAGCAGACCCGGCGGGTCAGATACGCAGTATTTT. Translation: CASRPGGSDTQYF.

This clonotype was counted many times. V and J are TRBV19 and TRBJ2-1; TRBD2 agrees at 8 bases. CDR1 and CDR2 from the germline V gene are LNHDA and SQIVND (reference sequence). This CDR3 is 16 amino acids long. The V segment lost 5 bases and the J segment 0 bases; nucleotides outside the gene matches: 6. CDR3: CASSSGTSRSYNEQFF. CDR3 DNA: TGTGCCAGTAGTTCGGGGACTAGTCGCTCCTACAATGAGCAGTTCTTC.

With regard to this clonotype: At one end the junction does not follow the germline gene, possibly because of a read error. The chain has TRBV7-6 and TRBJ2-7; D might be TRBD2 (6 bases). The germline CDR1 and CDR2 sequences are SGHVS and FNYEAQ. The length of the CDR3 is 11 residues. The CDR3 loop reads CASGTSYEQFF. The DNA of the CDR3 is TGTGCCAGCGGGACTTCCTACGAGCAATTCTTC.

The chain carries TRBV7-2 and TRBJ2-5; D tentatively fits TRBD1 or TRBD2 (6 bases each). Per germline, CDR1 SGHTA and CDR2 FQGNSA. This CDR3 has 19 amino acids. The V end was cut by 0 bases, the J end by 2 bases, with 22 bases between. The CDR3 DNA sequence: TGTGCCAGCAGCTTAGCGTTTGGCGGGGCGAGGGGGGAACAAGAGACCCAGTACTTC. It translates to CASSLAFGGARGEQETQYF.

The chain has TRBV12-3 or TRBV12-4 and TRBJ1-4; D gene ambiguous. The DNA matches TRBJ1-1 better at its end, which makes the J call doubtful. The CDR3 has 13 amino acids. CDR3 coding DNA: TGTGCCAGCAGTTTAGGTACGGTCAAGACGGCTTTCTTT. Amino acid sequence: CASSLGTVKTAFF.

Comment on this clonotype: A read error is possible here, since a much larger clone lies one base away. The rearrangement links TRBV5-5 to TRBJ1-4, with D perhaps TRBD1 (5 bases). The CDR3 is made up of 15 amino acids. From germline, CDR1 is SGHKS and CDR2 YYEKEE (reference sequence). CDR3 coding DNA: TGTGCCAGCAGCCCCGGACAAGGGGTAAGGGAAAAACTGATTTTT. This codes for CASSPGQGVREKLIF. The complete variable domain, with remaining parts taken from reference TRBV5-5 and TRBJ1-4, reads DAGVTQSPTHLIKTRGQQVTLRCSPISGHKSVSWYQQVLGQGPQFIFQYYEKEERGRGNFPDRFSARQFPNYSSELNVNALLLGDSALYLCASSPGQGVREKLIFGSGTQLSVL.

This clonotype was counted ten times or more. The chain combines TRBV5-1 with TRBJ2-5; 9 bases align to TRBD2. Per germline, CDR1 SGHRS and CDR2 YFSETQ. Trimming took 0 bases from V and 2 from J; bases not matched to a gene: 8. The CDR3 consists of 17 residues. CDR3 in amino acids: CASSLAMGLAGQETQYF. The CDR3 nucleotides read TGCGCCAGCAGCTTGGCCATGGGTCTAGCGGGACAAGAGACCCAGTACTTC.

This clonotype has at least ten counts. The rearrangement joins TRBV12-3 or TRBV12-4 to TRBJ2-1, with 10 bases matching TRBD2. J gave up 6 bases and V 6 bases, and 8 bases lay outside the gene matches. The CDR3 loop spans 15 amino acids. CDR3 amino acids: CASSISGRFGNEQFF. The CDR3 DNA sequence: TGTGCCAGCAGCATTAGCGGGAGGTTTGGCAATGAGCAGTTCTTC.

This clonotype was seen many times. This chain connects TRBV7-9 to TRBJ2-5, with 14 nucleotides matching TRBD2. Germline lookup yields CDR1 SEHNR and CDR2 FQNEAQ (reference sequence). The CDR3 has 16 residues. Germline trimming cut 5 bases from V and 4 bases from J; bases unmatched to any gene: 6. The CDR3 loop is CASSSGLAGGVETQYF. The CDR3 DNA reads TGTGCCAGCAGCAGCGGACTAGCGGGAGGTGTAGAGACCCAGTACTTC. Variable domain in full (rest from reference TRBV7-9 and TRBJ2-5): DTGVSQNPRHKITKRGQNVTFRCDPISEHNRLYWYRQTLGQGPEFLTYFQNEAQLEKSRLLSDRFSAERPKGSFSTLEIQRTEQGDSAMYLCASSSGLAGGVETQYFGPGTRLLVL.